These 31 T cell receptor beta chains were all obtained from the same sample, sequenced in a study of blood T cell repertoires in COVID-19. This table comes from immunoSEQ multiplex PCR, and its TCRdb copy is limited to in-frame clones, with some not included. The sample gives about 300,000 clones, 65% to 85% of which show up once; roughly 1.3% is in the top ten. What was sequenced was peripheral blood. Receptors originate from a woman in her forties or fifties with acute or convalescent COVID-19.

The rearrangement links TRBV4-1 to TRBJ2-7; 10 nucleotides line up with TRBD1. The trim removed 3 bases at V and 3 bases at J, leaving 8 bases unmatched. The CDR3 runs 16 residues. In germline, CDR1 is MGHRA, CDR2 YSYEKL. In nucleotides, the CDR3 is TGCGCCAGCAGCCATTACGGACAGGGGGAACGCTACGAGCAGTACTTC. It yields the protein CASSHYGQGERYEQYF.

This rearrangement joins TRBV5-1 to TRBJ1-1; 7 nucleotides match TRBD1. CDR3 length: 16 amino acids. Germline assignment: CDR1 SGHRS and CDR2 YFSETQ. Trimming at V came to 0 bases and at J to 0 bases, leaving 5 bases not matched to a gene. Here the CDR3 DNA reads TGCGCCAGCAGCTTGGATCCAGGGGGGATGAACACTGAAGCTTTCTTT. Translating gives CASSLDPGGMNTEAFF. The whole variable domain, filled in from reference TRBV5-1 and TRBJ1-1, reads KAGVTQTPRYLIKTRGQQVTLSCSPISGHRSVSWYQQTPGQGLQFLFEYFSETQRNKGNFPGRFSGRQFSNSRSEMNVSTLELGDSALYLCASSLDPGGMNTEAFFGQGTRLTVV.

The chain is built from TRBV10-3 and TRBJ1-1; 9 positions agree with TRBD1. Germline-derived CDR1 and CDR2 are ENHRY and SYGVKD. The CDR3 is made up of 15 amino acids. Losses at the gene ends were 2 bases for V and 0 bases for J; bases not matched to a gene: 1. CDR3 in amino acids: CAISERTGVNTEAFF. The DNA of the CDR3 is TGTGCCATCAGTGAGCGGACAGGGGTGAACACTGAAGCTTTCTTT.

This chain uses TRBV5-1 with TRBJ2-2; tentative D call: TRBD1 (7 bases). This CDR3 region has 14 residues. V was pared by 6 bases and J by 5 bases, with 14 bases between. CDR1 SGHRS and CDR2 YFSETQ come from the germline V gene. CDR3 sequence (DNA): TGCGCCAGCAAGGAGGGGGCGCAAACCGGGGAGCTGTTTTTT. Its protein is CASKEGAQTGELFF.

The CDR3 spells CASSLPSGGPYSDTQYF. CDR3 bases: TGCGCCAGCAGCCTCCCTAGCGGGGGGCCCTACAGCGATACGCAGTATTTT. The chain combines TRBV5-1 with TRBJ2-3; 11 bases agree with TRBD2. Per germline, CDR1 SGHRS and CDR2 YFSETQ. J lost 6 bases, V lost 4 bases, and 13 bases had no gene match. This CDR3 has 17 residues.

The chain recombines TRBV11-2 with TRBJ2-7; maybe TRBD1 (5 bases). The CDR3 consists of 14 residues. With 2 bases removed from V and 3 bases from J, the gap between germline ends came to 11 bases. Germline CDR1 is SGHAT and CDR2 is FQNNGV. Here the CDR3 reads CASSLLRQSYEQYF. DNA for the CDR3: TGTGCCAGCAGCTTATTAAGACAGAGCTACGAGCAGTACTTC.

The chain couples TRBV2 to TRBJ1-4; 9 positions agree with TRBD1. The V segment lost 3 bases and the J segment 7 bases; nucleotides outside the gene matches: 6. The germline V gene encodes CDR1 SNHLY and CDR2 FYNNEI. CDR3 length: 15 residues. For the CDR3, the DNA is TGTGCCAGCAGTGATCAGGACAGGGGAGGTGAAAAACTGTTTTTT. This gives the protein CASSDQDRGGEKLFF.

This chain links TRBV10-1 with TRBJ1-1, with unresolved D. The V end lost 3 bases, the J end lost 2 bases, and 7 bases lay between the germline ends. From germline, CDR1 is WNHNN and CDR2 SYGVQD (reference sequence). There are 13 residues in the CDR3. In DNA, the CDR3 is TGCGCCAGCAGTGAACAACCCAACACTGAAGCTTTCTTT. Amino acid sequence: CASSEQPNTEAFF.

This clone was observed a handful of times. The chain links TRBV5-1 to TRBJ2-7, with D possibly being TRBD2 (6 bases). V was trimmed by 4 bases and J by 2 bases, leaving 13 bases between them. In germline, CDR1 is SGHRS, CDR2 YFSETQ. The CDR3 is made up of 14 amino acids. CDR3 protein: CASSPPGLPYEQYF. CDR3 nucleotides: TGCGCCAGCAGCCCTCCGGGACTTCCCTACGAGCAGTACTTC.

The genes are TRBV4-3 and TRBJ1-1; D is possibly TRBD1 (5 bases). The CDR3 has 13 residues. V lost 1 base and J lost 6, with 9 bases in between. Germline loops: CDR1 LGHNA, CDR2 YSLEER. DNA of the CDR3: TGCGCCAGCAGCCAAGCGGGGGGGGCTGAAGCTTTCTTT. Its protein is CASSQAGGAEAFF.

The V and J genes are TRBV7-3 and TRBJ2-6, with TRBD2 identical over 9 bases. The CDR3 spans 18 residues. The junction had 6 bases not matched to a gene; V was cut back by 0 bases and J by 3 bases. Germline CDR1 reads SGHTA; CDR2 reads FQGTGA. CDR3 sequence (DNA): TGTGCCAGCAGCTTAACGGTAGCGGGAGTCAATGGGGCCAACGTCCTGACTTTC. As protein: CASSLTVAGVNGANVLTF.

The chain joins TRBV7-3 to TRBJ1-2; D is possibly TRBD1 (5 bases). The CDR3 spans 13 residues. Trimming took off 4 bases at V and 3 bases at J, with 9 bases between the two ends. CDR1 SGHTA and CDR2 FQGTGA come from the germline V gene. The CDR3 nucleotides read TGTGCCAGCAGCTCTACCAGGGACTATGGCTACACCTTC. Protein: CASSSTRDYGYTF.

The rearrangement joins TRBV5-1 to TRBJ2-1; tentative D call: TRBD2 (5 bases). V shed 5 bases and J shed 4 bases, with 19 bases lying between them. This CDR3 region has 16 residues. Germline lookup yields CDR1 SGHRS and CDR2 YFSETQ. CDR3 sequence: CASRLSGIAGYNEQFF. The CDR3 region has the DNA TGCGCCAGCAGGCTATCGGGGATCGCTGGTTACAATGAGCAGTTCTTC.

V and J are TRBV15 and TRBJ1-5, with D possibly matching TRBD1 (5 bases). Trimming removed 8 bases at V and 2 bases at J, with 19 bases between. The CDR3 is 16 amino acids. Germline values: CDR1 LNHNV, CDR2 YYDKDF (reference sequence). CDR3 loop: CATAHHTGGGNQPQHF. In DNA, the CDR3 is TGTGCCACCGCTCACCACACAGGTGGCGGCAATCAGCCCCAGCATTTT.

The chain has TRBV5-1 and TRBJ1-5, with D uncertain. Germline V gene data show CDR1 as SGHRS and CDR2 as YFSETQ. V was pared by 5 bases and J by 6 bases, with 24 bases between. CDR3 length: 17 amino acids. This CDR3 is CASRSTSHGRGGQPQHF. The CDR3 DNA reads TGCGCCAGCAGATCGACATCCCACGGACGGGGAGGTCAGCCCCAGCATTTT.

V is TRBV6-2 or TRBV6-3 and J is TRBJ2-1; 10 bases are a match to TRBD2. Trimming at V came to 5 bases and at J to 3 bases, leaving 7 bases not matched to a gene. This CDR3 has 16 amino acids. Germline values: CDR1 MNHEY, CDR2 SVGEGT. The CDR3 here is CASSTGLAEVYNEQFF. The DNA for the CDR3 is TGTGCCAGCAGTACAGGACTAGCGGAGGTCTACAATGAGCAGTTCTTC.

The chain has TRBV4-1 and TRBJ2-2, with D possibly matching TRBD2 (5 bases). Germline CDR1 MGHRA, CDR2 YSYEKL. The V gene lost 0 bases and the J gene lost 0 bases, with 14 bases spanning the gap. CDR3 size: 18 residues. CDR3 loop: CASSQEGFGGANTGELFF. In DNA, the CDR3 is TGCGCCAGCAGCCAAGAGGGTTTTGGAGGAGCGAACACCGGGGAGCTGTTTTTT.

CDR3 DNA sequence: TGTGCCAGCAGCTTATTCGAGAGCTCTGGAAACACCATATATTTT. Residues: CASSLFESSGNTIYF. The chain combines TRBV11-2 with TRBJ1-3; D is uncertain. This CDR3 has 15 residues. Germline V lookup: CDR1 SGHAT, CDR2 FQNNGV. Trimming shortened V by 2 bases and J by 0 bases, and 8 bases separated the two germline ends.

The chain uses TRBV4-1 and TRBJ2-7; 7 bases match TRBD1. The CDR3 has 15 residues. The ends lost 6 bases at V and 3 bases at J; junction bases unmatched: 11. CDR1 and CDR2 from the germline V gene are MGHRA and YSYEKL. CDR3 sequence reads: CASSLGDSPYYEQYF. For the CDR3, the DNA is TGCGCCAGCAGTCTAGGGGACAGCCCCTACTACGAGCAGTACTTC.

There are a few counts of this clone. The rearrangement joins TRBV6-5 to TRBJ2-7; 7 bases match TRBD2. The V segment lost 5 bases and the J segment 9 bases; nucleotides outside the gene matches: 13. The germline V gene has CDR1 MNHEY and CDR2 SVGAGI. This CDR3 has 14 residues. CDR3: CASSPGGSQLMQYF. The CDR3 DNA reads as TGTGCCAGCAGTCCGGGGGGTTCCCAGTTGATGCAGTACTTC.

The chain recombines TRBV4-2 with TRBJ2-7; TRBD1 agrees at 8 bases. The junction had 9 bases not matched to a gene; V was cut back by 2 bases and J by 12 bases. The germline V gene encodes CDR1 LGHNA and CDR2 YNFKEQ. This CDR3 region has 13 residues. CDR3 residues: CASSQTDRAQLYF. In DNA, the CDR3 is TGTGCCAGCAGCCAAACGGACAGGGCTCAGTTGTACTTC.

V is TRBV5-6 and J is TRBJ2-3; TRBD1 agrees at 10 bases. CDR1 and CDR2 (germline): SGHDT, YYEEEE. The CDR3 is 18 residues long. V lost 5 bases to trimming and J lost 1 base; unmatched junction nucleotides: 13. The CDR3 DNA is TGTGCCAGCAGTTCACCGGGACAGGGGTTTGGTCGCACAGATACGCAGTATTTT. Its translation is CASSSPGQGFGRTDTQYF. Full variable domain (outside the CDR3, taken from reference TRBV5-6 and TRBJ2-3): DAGVTQSPTHLIKTRGQQVTLRCSPKSGHDTVSWYQQALGQGPQFIFQYYEEEERQRGNFPDRFSGHQFPNYSSELNVNALLLGDSALYLCASSSPGQGFGRTDTQYFGPGTRLTVL.

V is TRBV9 and J is TRBJ1-1; possible D gene TRBD1, 5 bases. The length of the CDR3 is 13 residues. Trimming pared 6 bases from V and 4 bases from J, leaving 13 bases between. Germline CDR1 SGDLS, CDR2 YYNGEE. CDR3 amino acids: CASTRGKGTEAFF. The CDR3 nucleotides read TGTGCCAGCACTAGGGGCAAGGGCACTGAAGCTTTCTTT.

This clone appeared a single time. V and J are TRBV2 and TRBJ2-3, with D possibly matching TRBD2 (6 bases). Between the trimmed V and J ends, which lost 6 bases and 6 bases, there was a span of 16 bases. CDR3 length: 14 residues. Germline lookup yields CDR1 SNHLY and CDR2 FYNNEI. In DNA form, the CDR3 reads TGTGCCAGCAGCCTACCCGGGACTGATGATACGCAGTATTTT. It translates to CASSLPGTDDTQYF.

The chain is built from TRBV5-1 and TRBJ2-5; D perhaps matches TRBD2 (6 bases). Trimming stripped 4 bases from V and 4 bases from J, with 17 bases between. The length of the CDR3 is 15 residues. Germline V gene sequence: CDR1 SGHRS, CDR2 YFSETQ. This CDR3 reads CASSQIQAGPETQYF. CDR3 nucleotide sequence: TGCGCCAGCAGCCAAATCCAAGCGGGCCCAGAGACCCAGTACTTC.

The chain joins TRBV2 to TRBJ2-3; TRBD2 aligns across 8 bases. This CDR3 spans 14 amino acids. Germline CDR1 reads SNHLY; CDR2 reads FYNNEI. With V trimmed by 5 bases and J by 2 bases, 3 bases remained unmatched. CDR3 region: CASSRAGVTDTQYF. CDR3 nucleotides: TGTGCCAGCAGTCGAGCGGGAGTCACAGATACGCAGTATTTT. Drawing the rest from reference TRBV2 and TRBJ2-3, the complete variable domain is EPEVTQTPSHQVTQMGQEVILRCVPISNHLYFYWYRQILGQKVEFLVSFYNNEISEKSEIFDDQFSVERPDGSNFTLKIRSTKLEDSAMYFCASSRAGVTDTQYFGPGTRLTVL.

This clone was detected a few times. The chain links TRBV2 to TRBJ2-6; 7 bases fit TRBD2. The V segment lost 7 bases and the J segment 0 bases; nucleotides outside the gene matches: 9. The germline V gene encodes CDR1 SNHLY and CDR2 FYNNEI. The CDR3 contains 17 residues. CDR3 in DNA: TGTGCCAGCATGAGCGGGGTTTCCCTCTCTGGGGCCAACGTCCTGACTTTC. Translation: CASMSGVSLSGANVLTF.

The chain links TRBV7-9 to TRBJ1-4, with TRBD1 identical over 9 bases. Germline V gene sequence: CDR1 SEHNR, CDR2 FQNEAQ (reference sequence). The CDR3 runs to 14 residues. V shed 8 bases, J shed 4 bases, and the junction held 5 bases outside the gene matches. CDR3 nucleotides: TGTGCCAGCGGTATGGGACAGGGTAATGAAAAACTGTTTTTT. Translating it yields CASGMGQGNEKLFF.

The rearrangement joins TRBV10-3 to TRBJ2-5, with 11 bases matching TRBD1. CDR1 is ENHRY and CDR2 is SYGVKD in the germline V gene. V lost 6 bases and J lost 4; bases outside the gene matches: 1. This CDR3 contains 13 residues. The CDR3 is CAIRGTGGETQYF. The DNA for the CDR3 is TGTGCCATCAGGGGGACAGGGGGAGAGACCCAGTACTTC.

The chain joins TRBV5-5 to TRBJ1-1, with a tentative D call TRBD1 (6 bases). This CDR3 is built from 14 residues. The V end was cut by 5 bases, the J end by 0 bases, with 11 bases between. Per germline, CDR1 SGHKS and CDR2 YYEKEE (reference sequence). CDR3 loop: CASSLDRLNTEAFF. CDR3 DNA: TGTGCCAGCAGTCTGGACAGATTGAACACTGAAGCTTTCTTT. Variable domain in full (rest from reference TRBV5-5 and TRBJ1-1): DAGVTQSPTHLIKTRGQQVTLRCSPISGHKSVSWYQQVLGQGPQFIFQYYEKEERGRGNFPDRFSARQFPNYSSELNVNALLLGDSALYLCASSLDRLNTEAFFGQGTRLTVV.

The chain carries TRBV5-1 and TRBJ2-3; 12 bases line up with TRBD2. V lost 0 bases, J lost 5 bases, and 7 bases stayed unmatched. The V gene's germline CDR1 is SGHRS and CDR2 YFSETQ. This CDR3 contains 17 residues. The CDR3 region is CASSLGVTSGSIDTQYF. DNA of the CDR3: TGCGCCAGCAGCTTGGGTGTGACTAGCGGGAGTATAGATACGCAGTATTTT.